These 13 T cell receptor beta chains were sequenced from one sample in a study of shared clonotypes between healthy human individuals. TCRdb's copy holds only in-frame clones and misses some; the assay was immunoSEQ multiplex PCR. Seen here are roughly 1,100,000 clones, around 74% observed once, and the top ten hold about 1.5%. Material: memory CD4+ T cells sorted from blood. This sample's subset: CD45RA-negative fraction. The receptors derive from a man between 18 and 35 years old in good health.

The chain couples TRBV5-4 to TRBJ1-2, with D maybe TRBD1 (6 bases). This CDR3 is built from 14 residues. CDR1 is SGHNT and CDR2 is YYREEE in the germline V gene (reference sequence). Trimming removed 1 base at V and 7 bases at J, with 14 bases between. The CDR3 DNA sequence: TGTGCCAGCAGCTTGATGCCAGGGGAAGGTGGCTACACCTTC. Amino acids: CASSLMPGEGGYTF.

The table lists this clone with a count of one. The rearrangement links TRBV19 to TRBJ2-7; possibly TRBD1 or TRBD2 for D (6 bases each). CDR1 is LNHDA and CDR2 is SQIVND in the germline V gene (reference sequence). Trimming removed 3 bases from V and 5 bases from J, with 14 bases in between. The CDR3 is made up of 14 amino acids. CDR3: CASSMTGGAHEQYF. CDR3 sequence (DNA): TGTGCCAGTAGTATGACAGGAGGGGCCCACGAGCAGTACTTC.

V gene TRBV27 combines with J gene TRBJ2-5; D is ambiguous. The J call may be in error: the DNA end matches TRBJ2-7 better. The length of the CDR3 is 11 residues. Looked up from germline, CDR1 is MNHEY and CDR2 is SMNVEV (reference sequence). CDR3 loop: CASRLPVEQYF. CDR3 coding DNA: TGTGCCAGCAGACTCCCAGTCGAGCAGTACTTC.

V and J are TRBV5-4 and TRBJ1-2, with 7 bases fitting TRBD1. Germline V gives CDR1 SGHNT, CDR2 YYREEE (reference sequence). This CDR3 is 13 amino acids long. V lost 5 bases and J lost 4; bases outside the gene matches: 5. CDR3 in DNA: TGTGCCAGCAGGTACGACAGGGCCTATGGCTACACCTTC. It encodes CASRYDRAYGYTF.

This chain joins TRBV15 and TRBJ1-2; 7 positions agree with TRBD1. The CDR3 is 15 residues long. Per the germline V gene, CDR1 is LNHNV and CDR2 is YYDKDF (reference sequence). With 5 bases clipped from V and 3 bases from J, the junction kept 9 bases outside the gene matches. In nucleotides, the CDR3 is TGTGCCACCAGCCAGGCCGTCGACAGGGACTATGGCTACACCTTC. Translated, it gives CATSQAVDRDYGYTF.

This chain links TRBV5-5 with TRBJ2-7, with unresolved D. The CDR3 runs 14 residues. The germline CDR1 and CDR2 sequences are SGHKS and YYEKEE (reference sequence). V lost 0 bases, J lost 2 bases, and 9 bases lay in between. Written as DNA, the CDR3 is TGTGCCAGCAGCTTGGTATGGGGAACCTACGAGCAGTACTTC. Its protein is CASSLVWGTYEQYF.

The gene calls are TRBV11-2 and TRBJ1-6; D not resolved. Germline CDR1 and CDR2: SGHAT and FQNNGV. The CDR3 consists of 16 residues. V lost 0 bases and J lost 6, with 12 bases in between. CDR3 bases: TGTGCCAGCAGCTTAGATCGATCCGGGAGTAATTCACCCCTCCACTTT. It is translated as CASSLDRSGSNSPLHF.

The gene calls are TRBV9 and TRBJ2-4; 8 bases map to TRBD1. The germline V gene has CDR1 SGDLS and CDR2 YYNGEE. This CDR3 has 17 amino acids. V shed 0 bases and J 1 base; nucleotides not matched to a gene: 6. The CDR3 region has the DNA TGTGCCAGCAGCGTAGCGGCAGGGGGCGCGGCCAAAAACATTCAGTACTTC. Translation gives CASSVAAGGAAKNIQYF.

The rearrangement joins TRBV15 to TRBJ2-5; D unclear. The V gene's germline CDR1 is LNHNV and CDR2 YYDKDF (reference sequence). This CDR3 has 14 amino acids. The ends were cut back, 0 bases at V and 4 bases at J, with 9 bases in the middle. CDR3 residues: CATSRETASETQYF. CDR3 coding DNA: TGTGCCACCAGCAGAGAAACAGCCTCAGAGACCCAGTACTTC.

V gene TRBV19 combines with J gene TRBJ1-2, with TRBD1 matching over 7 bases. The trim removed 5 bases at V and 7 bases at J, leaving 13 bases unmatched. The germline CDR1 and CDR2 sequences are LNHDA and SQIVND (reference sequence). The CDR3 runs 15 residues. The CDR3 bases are TGTGCCAGTAGTCCCTTCCCCGACAGGGCTCCTGGCTACACCTTC. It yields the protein CASSPFPDRAPGYTF.

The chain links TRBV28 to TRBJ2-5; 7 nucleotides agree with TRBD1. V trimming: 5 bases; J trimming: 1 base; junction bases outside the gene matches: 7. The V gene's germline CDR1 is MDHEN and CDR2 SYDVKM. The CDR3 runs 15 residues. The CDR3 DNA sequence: TGTGCCAGCAGTCACCGACAGGGTCCCCAAGAGACCCAGTACTTC. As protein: CASSHRQGPQETQYF.

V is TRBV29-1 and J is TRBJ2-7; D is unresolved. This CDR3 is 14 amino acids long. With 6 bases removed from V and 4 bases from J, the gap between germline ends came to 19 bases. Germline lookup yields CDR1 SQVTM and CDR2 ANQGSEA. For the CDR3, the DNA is TGCAGCGTCAACTCAGAGGCTTCCTCTTACGAGCAGTACTTC. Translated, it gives CSVNSEASSYEQYF.

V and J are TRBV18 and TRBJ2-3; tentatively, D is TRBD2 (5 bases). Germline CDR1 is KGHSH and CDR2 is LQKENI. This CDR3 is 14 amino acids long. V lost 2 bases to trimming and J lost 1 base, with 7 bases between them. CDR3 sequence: CASSPEAGTDTQYF. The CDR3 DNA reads TGTGCCAGCTCACCAGAAGCGGGCACAGATACGCAGTATTTT.